This TCR beta chain originates from a study of long-term antiretroviral therapy in people with HIV. Turning to this clone: Its antigen is undetermined.

Whole-study findings and limits: Someone took the blood between 2004 and 2017, maybe while older ART regimens were in use.

The CDR3 has 12 amino acids. Trimming cost V 6 bases and J 5 bases, with 7 bases left between them. CDR1 MNHEY and CDR2 SVGAGI come from the germline V gene. Survey level was the resolution at which the v3.0 immunoSEQ assay ran. The repertoire was sequenced with immunoSEQ multiplex PCR; TCRdb's copy has only in-frame clones and lacks some. The sample holds under 40,000 clones; approximately 80% are singletons and the top ten take about 12%. The chain combines TRBV6-5 with TRBJ2-2; D is possibly TRBD1 (6 bases). Material: unsorted PBMCs, obtained 0.3 years after starting antiretroviral therapy. The source of this sequence is a man younger than 35 with HIV. The CDR3 DNA reads as TGTGCCAGCAGCACAGGGACCGGGGAGCTGTTTTTT. This sequence encodes CASSTGTGELFF.